The T cell receptor beta chain under discussion was sequenced for a study of blood T cell repertoires in COVID-19. Study-wide background: In each case, the material was cDNA or gDNA derived from T cells, B-cell-depleted T cells, or PBMCs.

Donors of Cohort 3 who recovered were those that had two negative PCRs, clearance, or symptom resolution. The CDR3 runs 18 residues. Only in-frame clones appear in the TCRdb table, and some are missing; sequencing was by immunoSEQ multiplex PCR. The sample lists about 330,000 clones; roughly 88% were seen once. This receptor was identified in a man aged 25 to 40 who had recovered from COVID-19. The chain couples TRBV21-1 to TRBJ2-3; the D call in the table, TRBD2, was not verified against the DNA. TRBV21-1 is assigned pseudogene status. Sequenced input: PBMCs or T cells enriched from blood (not recorded which). The CDR3 loop is CASSTGTPEATGTDTQYF. The CDR3 DNA reads as TGTGCCAGCAGCACCGGGACTCCGGAAGCGACCGGCACAGATACGCAGTATTTT.